The 18 T cell receptor beta chains given below trace back to one sample, sequenced in a study of cytomegalovirus exposure and HLA in healthy donors. Researchers ran the PCR with 60 Vbeta and 13 Jbeta primers. This table comes from immunoSEQ multiplex PCR, and its TCRdb copy is limited to in-frame clones, with some not included. The sample lists 90,000 to 150,000 clones; 70% to 80% were seen once. The source material was PBMCs. Receptors originate from a woman between 35 and 50 years old in good health and CMV-seropositive.

The chain uses TRBV15 and TRBJ1-2, with D unresolved. From germline, CDR1 is LNHNV and CDR2 YYDKDF (reference sequence). This CDR3 is built from 12 residues. The ends were cut back, 3 bases at V and 1 base at J, with 3 bases in the middle. The CDR3 nucleotides are TGTGCCACCAGCAGTAGTAACTATGGCTACACCTTC. It specifies CATSSSNYGYTF.

The J gene is TRBJ1-6, the V gene TRBV6-5; tentatively, D is TRBD1 (5 bases). V was trimmed by 6 bases and J by 6 bases, leaving 12 bases between them. Germline V gives CDR1 MNHEY, CDR2 SVGAGI. CDR3 length: 14 amino acids. CDR3 DNA: TGTGCCAGCAGGGCGGGGGGTGCTAATTCACCCCTCCACTTT. Amino acid sequence: CASRAGGANSPLHF.

This chain links TRBV12-5 with TRBJ1-5; 8 positions match TRBD1. The end of the DNA is better explained by TRBJ2-3, so the J call may be wrong. The CDR3 length is 15 residues. Germline values: CDR1 LGHNT, CDR2 FRNRAP. The CDR3 DNA reads as TGTGCTAGTCTCGGGACAGGAAGCTGGGGAGAGCCCCAGTATTTT. This sequence encodes CASLGTGSWGEPQYF.

V gene TRBV6-5 combines with J gene TRBJ2-3; TRBD2 matches 7 bases. The junction had 3 bases not matched to a gene; V was cut back by 7 bases and J by 2 bases. This CDR3 spans 13 amino acids. Looked up from germline, CDR1 is MNHEY and CDR2 is SVGAGI. The DNA of the CDR3 is TGTGCCAGCACCCGGGGGGTCACAGATACGCAGTATTTT. Amino acids: CASTRGVTDTQYF.

CDR3 sequence: CASSPGGGTNGYTF. The CDR3 coding sequence is TGTGCCAGCAGCCCCGGGGGGGGGACGAATGGCTACACCTTC. The chain is built from TRBV7-9 and TRBJ1-2, with D possibly matching TRBD1 (5 bases). The V gene lost 5 bases and the J gene lost 6 bases, with 16 bases spanning the gap. The CDR3 totals 14 residues. CDR1 and CDR2 from the germline V gene are SEHNR and FQNEAQ (reference sequence).

The chain joins TRBV29-1 to TRBJ1-1, with TRBD1 matching 7 bases. This CDR3 region has 12 residues. Germline CDR1 reads SQVTM; CDR2 reads ANQGSEA. J gave up 4 bases and V 8 bases, and 7 bases lay outside the gene matches. CDR3 coding DNA: TGCAGCTACGTAGGGGGCCCCACTGAAGCTTTCTTT. This codes for CSYVGGPTEAFF. The full variable domain, with the rest looked up from reference TRBV29-1 and TRBJ1-1, is SAVISQKPSRDICQRGTSLTIQCQVDSQVTMMFWYRQQPGQSLTLIATANQGSEATYESGFVIDKFPISRPNLTFSTLTVSNMSPEDSSIYLCSYVGGPTEAFFGQGTRLTVV.

J is TRBJ1-1 and V is TRBV7-9, with D possibly matching TRBD1 (6 bases). V was trimmed by 10 bases and J by 5 bases, leaving 20 bases between them. Germline lookup yields CDR1 SEHNR and CDR2 FQNEAQ (reference sequence). This CDR3 region has 14 residues. CDR3: CAINELTGRTEAFF. In nucleotides, the CDR3 is TGTGCCATCAACGAACTTACAGGGCGAACTGAAGCTTTCTTT.

The genes are TRBV2 and TRBJ1-1, with 9 bases fitting TRBD1. CDR1 and CDR2 (germline): SNHLY, FYNNEI. The J segment lost 7 bases and the V segment lost 5 bases, leaving 8 bases of the junction unmatched. This CDR3 contains 14 residues. CDR3 protein: CASSRDRDPLEAFF. CDR3 DNA: TGTGCCAGCAGTAGGGACAGGGACCCCCTTGAAGCTTTCTTT. The entire variable domain, with the rest obtained from reference TRBV2 and TRBJ1-1, is as follows: EPEVTQTPSHQVTQMGQEVILRCVPISNHLYFYWYRQILGQKVEFLVSFYNNEISEKSEIFDDQFSVERPDGSNFTLKIRSTKLEDSAMYFCASSRDRDPLEAFFGQGTRLTVV.

The table lists this clone with a count of one. The rearrangement uses TRBV25-1 and TRBJ2-5; D remains ambiguous. The J call is doubtful: the DNA matches TRBJ2-7 better. CDR1 is MGHDK, CDR2 SYGVNS, per germline. This CDR3 is built from 11 residues. The CDR3 DNA reads TGTGCCAGCAGTGCCGCCTACGAGCAGTACTTC. Translation gives CASSAAYEQYF.

DNA for the CDR3: TGCGCCAGCAGCCCCGTCACGCTAGCTAACTATGGCTACACCTTC. It yields the protein CASSPVTLANYGYTF. The chain employs TRBV4-1 and TRBJ1-2; D is unclear. Per the germline V gene, CDR1 is MGHRA and CDR2 is YSYEKL. The V and J ends lost 4 bases and 0 bases respectively, with 12 bases between them. The CDR3 totals 15 residues.

CDR3: CASSLTRGGELFF. CDR3 nucleotide sequence: TGTGCCAGCAGCCTCACGCGGGGGGGGGAGCTGTTTTTT. The J gene is TRBJ2-2, the V gene TRBV9; 7 nucleotides match TRBD2. The CDR3 contains 13 residues. The germline V gene encodes CDR1 SGDLS and CDR2 YYNGEE. Unmatched junction bases numbered 5, after V lost 4 bases and J lost 8 bases.

The chain joins TRBV6-1 to TRBJ2-1, with 10 positions matching TRBD2. Germline loops: CDR1 MNHNS, CDR2 SASEGT. This CDR3 contains 15 residues. J lost 6 bases, V lost 7 bases, and 9 bases had no gene match. The CDR3: CASTFTSGISNEQFF. CDR3 bases: TGTGCCAGCACCTTCACTAGCGGGATTAGCAATGAGCAGTTCTTC.

The chain uses TRBV9 and TRBJ1-1; maybe TRBD1 (6 bases). Per the germline V gene, CDR1 is SGDLS and CDR2 is YYNGEE. This CDR3 is built from 13 residues. Deletions cut 0 bases from V and 9 bases from J, with 12 bases between. The CDR3 DNA sequence: TGTGCCAGCAGCGTAGAGGGGGAGGGGCAAGCTTTCTTT. This translates into CASSVEGEGQAFF.

This clone was counted between two and nine times. The V and J genes are TRBV7-2 and TRBJ1-2, with D possibly being TRBD1 (5 bases). CDR3 length equals 13 residues. V dropped 8 bases and J dropped 7 bases, with 17 bases sitting between them. CDR1 and CDR2 (germline): SGHTA, FQGNSA. In nucleotides, the CDR3 is TGTGCCAGCGGTATAGGGAGGAGGGGTGGCTACACCTTC. This codes for CASGIGRRGGYTF.

The J gene is TRBJ2-1, the V gene TRBV6-5; TRBD1 matches at 9 bases. The germline gives CDR1 MNHEY, CDR2 SVGAGI. This CDR3 spans 15 amino acids. V was clipped by 2 bases and J by 7 bases; unmatched bases: 6. CDR3: CASSYPGQGENEQFF. As DNA, the CDR3 is TGTGCCAGCAGTTACCCGGGACAGGGTGAGAATGAGCAGTTCTTC.

As for this clone: This specimen includes other DNA sequences encoding the same CDR3. The chain employs TRBV5-1 and TRBJ2-5; 7 bases match TRBD2. With 4 bases clipped from V and 2 bases from J, the junction kept 5 bases outside the gene matches. This CDR3 has 14 residues. Germline V gene sequence: CDR1 SGHRS, CDR2 YFSETQ. The CDR3 DNA is TGCGCCAGCAGCCCGGGGACTACGCAAGAGACCCAGTACTTC. Its translation: CASSPGTTQETQYF.

The sample holds a few counts of this clone. This chain connects TRBV7-2 to TRBJ1-5, with a tentative D call TRBD1 (6 bases). The CDR3 spans 16 residues. V lost 4 bases to trimming and J lost 2 bases, with 15 bases between them. Germline CDR1 is SGHTA and CDR2 is FQGNSA. The DNA of the CDR3 is TGTGCCAGCAGCTCCACAGGGACAACTGGCAATCAGCCCCAGCATTTT. Its protein product is CASSSTGTTGNQPQHF.

The CDR3 nucleotides are TGCGCCAGTAGAAGAGGGACAGGGGGGGAAGAGACCCAGTACTTC. Protein: CASRRGTGGEETQYF. The chain combines TRBV4-1 with TRBJ2-5; 11 bases line up with TRBD1. The CDR3 contains 15 residues. The J segment lost 3 bases and the V segment lost 9 bases, leaving 9 bases of the junction unmatched. Germline CDR1 reads MGHRA; CDR2 reads YSYEKL.